This TCR beta chain is drawn from a study of OX40 agonist ivuxolimab in advanced cancers. Background on the study: Ivuxolimab was administered intravenously to patients at 0.01 to 10 mg/kg every 2 weeks.

With regard to this clone: The antigen remains unidentified.

V shed 4 bases and J shed 4 bases, with 11 bases lying between them. This CDR3 is built from 13 residues. Germline CDR1 is MNHNY and CDR2 is SVGAGI (reference sequence). The assay was immunoSEQ multiplex PCR, and TCRdb's table has in-frame clones only and misses some. This table holds 70,000 to 85,000 clones, 90% found once. Study-level results: Fewer expanded clones were found on average in CD4+ than in CD8+ T cells. At doses 0.1 to 3.0 mg/kg, CD4+ and CD8+ clones expanded. Clonal expansion was among the lowest in partial responders at 0.1-3.0 mg/kg, especially CD8+.

V and J are TRBV6-6 and TRBJ2-7, with D possibly matching TRBD1 (6 bases). Sequenced material: CD4+ or CD8+ T cells sorted from blood, taken in a trial of the OX40 agonist ivuxolimab. The clonotype comes from an adult with an advanced solid tumor such as melanoma, head and neck, liver or kidney cancer. CDR3 region: CASSLGAEYEQYF. The DNA for the CDR3 is TGTGCCAGCAGTTTGGGGGCCGAATACGAGCAGTACTTC.